The 10 T cell receptor beta chains presented below share a single source sample, sequenced in a study of shared clonotypes between healthy human individuals. Libraries were prepared by immunoSEQ multiplex PCR; TCRdb keeps only in-frame clonotypes and omits some of them. The table records about 510,000 clones, about four fifths of them present only once. Sequenced sample: PBMCs. The receptor set was obtained from a woman between 40 and 55 years old in good health. Some clones in this sample may be carry-over from other donors' samples.

The CDR3 protein is CASSLDQRANTGELFF. CDR3 sequence (DNA): TGTGCCAGCAGCTTAGATCAGCGGGCGAACACCGGGGAGCTGTTTTTT. The genes are TRBV7-2 and TRBJ2-2, with a possible D match to TRBD2 (6 bases). The CDR3 covers 16 residues. Germline CDR1 is SGHTA and CDR2 is FQGNSA. V shed 1 base and J shed 0 bases, with 9 bases lying between them.

The rearrangement joins TRBV4-3 to TRBJ2-3, with 7 bases fitting TRBD2. The trim removed 1 base at V and 0 bases at J, leaving 1 base unmatched. From germline, CDR1 is LGHNA and CDR2 YSLEER. The CDR3 consists of 15 residues. The CDR3 sequence: CASSQGGGSTDTQYF. The CDR3 DNA reads as TGCGCCAGCAGCCAAGGGGGGGGGAGCACAGATACGCAGTATTTT.

V usage is TRBV7-2 and J usage is TRBJ1-5; no clear D. V lost 5 bases to trimming and J lost 5 bases, with 13 bases between them. Germline V gene lookup returns CDR1 SGHTA and CDR2 FQGNSA. CDR3 length equals 14 residues. In DNA form, the CDR3 reads TGTGCCAGCAGCCCAACCCACGGCCATCAGCCCCAGCATTTT. Its translation is CASSPTHGHQPQHF.

The chain joins TRBV6-5 to TRBJ2-3, with D perhaps matching TRBD1 or TRBD2 (7 bases each). CDR1 is MNHEY, CDR2 SVGAGI, per germline. The CDR3 is 12 amino acids. CDR3 DNA sequence: TGTGCGGCGCAGGGGGGGGCAGATACGCAGTATTTT. Amino acids: CAAQGGADTQYF.

This clone was seen once. This chain uses TRBV4-2 with TRBJ1-2; TRBD1 matches 10 bases. Trimming removed 0 bases from V and 5 bases from J; junction bases left unmatched: 6. This CDR3 has 16 amino acids. CDR1 and CDR2 from the germline V gene are LGHNA and YNFKEQ. The CDR3 protein is CASSQDPGQGVYGYTF. The DNA for the CDR3 is TGTGCCAGCAGCCAAGACCCCGGACAGGGGGTTTATGGCTACACCTTC.

V usage is TRBV2 and J usage is TRBJ2-5, with D uncertain. Trimming took off 3 bases at V and 5 bases at J, with 10 bases between the two ends. CDR1 and CDR2 from the germline V gene are SNHLY and FYNNEI. This CDR3 is 13 amino acids long. The CDR3 coding sequence is TGTGCCAGCAGTGACTTGTCGGAGGAGACCCAGTACTTC. The encoded protein is CASSDLSEETQYF.

V is TRBV27 and J is TRBJ2-1; unclear D gene. V was trimmed by 7 bases and J by 0 bases, leaving 16 bases between them. The CDR3 has 16 residues. Germline lookup yields CDR1 MNHEY and CDR2 SMNVEV (reference sequence). The CDR3 loop is CASTEAEKTSYNEQFF. CDR3 nucleotides: TGTGCCAGCACCGAGGCCGAGAAGACCTCCTACAATGAGCAGTTCTTC.

This chain joins TRBV10-3 and TRBJ2-7; D may be TRBD2 (5 bases). Per germline, CDR1 ENHRY and CDR2 SYGVKD. The CDR3 totals 12 residues. V was trimmed by 10 bases and J by 2 bases, leaving 12 bases between them. The CDR3 sequence is CATRDSPYEQYF. The CDR3 DNA sequence: TGTGCCACCCGGGATTCTCCCTACGAGCAGTACTTC.

The gene calls are TRBV6-6 and TRBJ1-2; TRBD1 aligns across 9 bases. This CDR3 contains 13 residues. The V gene's germline CDR1 is MNHNY and CDR2 SVGAGI (reference sequence). J lost 7 bases, V lost 6 bases, and 6 bases had no gene match. CDR3 residues: CASRLQGAGGYTF. In nucleotides, the CDR3 is TGTGCCAGCAGACTACAGGGGGCTGGTGGCTACACCTTC.

The V call is TRBV2, the J call TRBJ1-4; D remains ambiguous. V lost 5 bases and J 0 bases, leaving 7 bases between the germline ends. There are 14 residues in the CDR3. CDR1 and CDR2 (germline): SNHLY, FYNNEI. CDR3 sequence (DNA): TGTGCCAGCAGTACGGCCGCAACTAATGAAAAACTGTTTTTT. Residues: CASSTAATNEKLFF.